The T cell receptor beta chain under discussion was sequenced for a study of identical twins listed by TCRdb under 2016. Regarding the research as a whole: The study deep-sequenced TCR alpha and beta repertoires from monozygotic twins, unrelated adults of various ages and cord blood to test whether fetal clonotypes persist. Replicate twin experiments were performed at different times using different library preparation protocols to rule out contamination.

Library preparation was by 5' RACE. Instrument used: Illumina HiSeq 2000. A universal primer binding site was added through template switching, and the final cDNA carried a unique molecular identifier so that TCR cDNA molecules could be counted accurately. Specific primers in the conserved constant-segment region were used to synthesize first-strand cDNA for TCR alpha and beta chains. To control for contamination, every cDNA library was double barcoded, receiving both a SMART-Mk sample barcode and Illumina barcodes. TruSeq adapter sequences, together with Illumina sample barcodes, were added in two successive PCR steps. The TCR alpha and beta cDNA libraries were sequenced on the Illumina HiSeq platform using custom primers. In the source study's methods: MiGEC was used to process raw reads and extract unique molecular identifiers, and MiXCR was used to find CDR3 positions. Recombination models were inferred per individual with the repgenHMM and IGoR tools using an EM algorithm. The analysis of shared clonotypes was done with the tcR package in R, with sharing normalized by the product of cloneset sizes. To study raw recombination without the effects of thymic and clonal selection, out-of-frame nonproductive sequences were analyzed. TCRdb reanalyzed the raw reads on its own, using fastp at Q25 for trimming and MiXCR for clone calling, and kept in-frame beta chains. Entries are consolidated by CDR3 protein sequence, retaining the most common genes and DNA. What appears here as the V and J calls and clone size reflects TCRdb's work, not the paper's. Within this sample are around 340,000 distinct CDR3 sequences, with around 9.7% of them counted one time only. The top ten clones comprise 8.5% to 10% of the sample.

Every donor in the study was a healthy Caucasian. The study also sequenced three unrelated non-twin adults: a male aged 18 to 30, a male aged 50 to 60 and a female aged 50 to 60. Miltenyi CD45RO+ enrichment and human naive T-cell isolation kits were used to isolate memory (CD45RO+) and naive T cells from PBMC. The investigation overall reported the following: Conclusions relied on cross-sectional statistical analysis, since the same donors could not be followed over many years. Out-of-frame TCR alpha sequences shared between twins showed an excess of low generation-probability sequences compared with coincidental sharing between unrelated individuals. A weaker excess of twin sharing was found in beta out-of-frame sequences because the signal-to-noise ratio was lowered by fewer shared sequences. Out-of-frame TCR alpha sharing in monozygotic twins was systematically underestimated by recombination models, whereas sharing between unrelated individuals was in agreement with the recombination models. Abundant cord blood beta clonotypes had fewer insertions, young adult naive repertoires showed a similar but weaker trend, and memory repertoires showed no such trend. Invariant T cells such as MAIT and iNKT could partly confound zero-insertion analyses, though diverse VJ usage argued against this for most clonotypes.

Points on this clonotype: Its antigen is still unknown. Per-base qualities were not stored, and no clone one base away is much larger.

The sequenced sample consisted of naive T cells sorted from blood. This sample's cell subset or site label indicates: cells isolated with a human naive T-cell isolation kit. The clonotype originates from a woman between 45 and 65 years old in good health.

The encoded CDR3 is CATSAGTYEQYF. The DNA sequence is TGTGCCACCAGTGCCGGCACCTACGAGCAGTACTTC. This chain joins TRBV24-1 to TRBJ2-7, with the D gene uncertain. The CDR3, cysteine through phenylalanine, is 12 amino acids long. Of the read, only the CDR3 DNA is kept; its 36 bases are in frame from base 1. The CDR1 and CDR2 encoded by the germline V gene are KGHDR and SFDVKD. V sheds 5 bases and J sheds 2 bases, leaving 6 bases between their ends.